The clone carrying this TCR beta chain was seen more than once but under ten times. The antigen is not known. This entry is derived from a study of post-analysis software for immune sequencing data. Study as a whole: Relapsing-remitting, secondary progressive and progressive-relapsing multiple sclerosis courses were included.

The V gene's germline CDR1 is MGHRA and CDR2 YSYEKL. The CDR3 consists of 14 residues. Germline trimming cut 2 bases from V and 9 bases from J; bases unmatched to any gene: 6. Unique molecular identifiers tagged the TCR beta cDNA libraries. The yield from roughly 1 to 10 million T cells was roughly 500,000 cDNA molecules in total. In TCRdb, the PCR reads were re-called with MiXCR into one record per CDR3 protein. Of under 650,000 distinct CDR3 sequences listed, roughly 46% are singletons. Findings and limits, study-wide: F measure showed strong co-clustering of same-batch samples. Controls had significantly higher normalized Chao1 diversity than multiple sclerosis patients. In patients, TRBV5-6, TRBV5-1 and TRBV20-1 belonged to 4 or 5 TRBV segments found more frequently than in controls.

This sequence originates from a girl between 5 and 17 years old with multiple sclerosis. Sample: blood. The V and J genes are TRBV4-1 and TRBJ2-1, with TRBD1 identical over 8 bases. DNA for the CDR3: TGCGCCAGCAGCCAACCAAAGACAGGGGTTGAGCAGTTCTTC. Translation: CASSQPKTGVEQFF.